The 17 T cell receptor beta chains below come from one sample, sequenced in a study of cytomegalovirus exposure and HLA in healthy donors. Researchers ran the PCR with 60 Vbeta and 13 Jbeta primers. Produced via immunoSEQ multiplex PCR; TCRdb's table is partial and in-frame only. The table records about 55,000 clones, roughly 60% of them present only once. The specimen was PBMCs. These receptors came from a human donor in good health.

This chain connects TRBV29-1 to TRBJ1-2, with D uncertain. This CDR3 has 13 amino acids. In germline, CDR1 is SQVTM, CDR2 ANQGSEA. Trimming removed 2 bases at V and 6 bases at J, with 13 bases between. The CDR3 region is CSVEPAGVDGYTF. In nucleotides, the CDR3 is TGCAGCGTTGAACCAGCGGGCGTCGATGGCTACACCTTC.

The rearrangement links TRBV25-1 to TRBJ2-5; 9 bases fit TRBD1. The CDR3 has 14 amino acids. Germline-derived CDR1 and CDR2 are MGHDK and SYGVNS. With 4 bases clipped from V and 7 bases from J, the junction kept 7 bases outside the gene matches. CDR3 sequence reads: CASSGTGVLATQYF. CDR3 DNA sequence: TGTGCCAGCAGTGGGACAGGGGTCCTTGCGACCCAGTACTTC. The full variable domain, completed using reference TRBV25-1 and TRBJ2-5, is EADIYQTPRYLVIGTGKKITLECSQTMGHDKMYWYQQDPGMELHLIHYSYGVNSTEKGDLSSESTVSRIRTEHFPLTLESARPSHTSQYLCASSGTGVLATQYFGPGTRLLVL.

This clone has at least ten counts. CDR3 in amino acids: CASWDTSYEQYF. CDR3 sequence (DNA): TGTGCCAGTTGGGACACATCCTACGAGCAGTACTTC. The V and J genes are TRBV19 and TRBJ2-7; possibly TRBD1 for D (6 bases). This CDR3 has 12 residues. Between the trimmed V and J ends, which lost 8 bases and 1 base, there was a span of 9 bases. CDR1 and CDR2 from the germline V gene are LNHDA and SQIVND (reference sequence).

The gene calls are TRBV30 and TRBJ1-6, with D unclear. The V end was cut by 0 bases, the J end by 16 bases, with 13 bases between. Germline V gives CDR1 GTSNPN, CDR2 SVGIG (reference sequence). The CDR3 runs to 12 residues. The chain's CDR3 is CAWSVTTQLLHF. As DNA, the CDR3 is TGTGCCTGGAGTGTAACTACCCAACTGCTCCACTTT.

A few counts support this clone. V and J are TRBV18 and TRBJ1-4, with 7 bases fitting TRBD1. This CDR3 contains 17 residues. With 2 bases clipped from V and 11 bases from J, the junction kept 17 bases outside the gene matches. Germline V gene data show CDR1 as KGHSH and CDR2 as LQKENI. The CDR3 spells CASSPEQGRSEGGKLFF. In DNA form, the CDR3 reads TGTGCCAGCTCACCAGAACAGGGAAGGAGTGAAGGGGGCAAACTGTTTTTT.

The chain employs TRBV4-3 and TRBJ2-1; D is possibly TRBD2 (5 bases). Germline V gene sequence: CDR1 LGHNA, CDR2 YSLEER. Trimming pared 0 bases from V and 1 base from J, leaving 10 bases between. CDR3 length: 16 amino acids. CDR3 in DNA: TGCGCCAGCAGCCAAGATGTGGGCGGGTCCTACAATGAGCAGTTCTTC. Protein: CASSQDVGGSYNEQFF.

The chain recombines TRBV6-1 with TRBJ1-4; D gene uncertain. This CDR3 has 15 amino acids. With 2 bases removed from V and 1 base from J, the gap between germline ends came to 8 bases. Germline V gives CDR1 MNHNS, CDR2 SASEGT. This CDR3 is CASSEYGRTNEKLFF. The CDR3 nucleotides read TGTGCCAGCAGTGAATATGGCAGAACTAATGAAAAACTGTTTTTT.

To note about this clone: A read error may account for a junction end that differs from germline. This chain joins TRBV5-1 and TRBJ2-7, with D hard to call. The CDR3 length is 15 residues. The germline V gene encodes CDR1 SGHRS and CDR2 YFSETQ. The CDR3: CASSPGGQSSDEQYF. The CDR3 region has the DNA TGCGCCAGCAGCCCTGGTGGGCAATCCTCCGACGAGCAGTACTTC.

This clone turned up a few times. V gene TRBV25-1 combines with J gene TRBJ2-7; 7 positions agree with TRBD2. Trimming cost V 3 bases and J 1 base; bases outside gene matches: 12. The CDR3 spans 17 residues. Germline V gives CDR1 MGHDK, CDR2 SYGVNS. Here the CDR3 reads CASSDGPRERGSYEQYF. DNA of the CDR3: TGTGCCAGCAGTGATGGACCGAGGGAGCGGGGTTCCTACGAGCAGTACTTC.

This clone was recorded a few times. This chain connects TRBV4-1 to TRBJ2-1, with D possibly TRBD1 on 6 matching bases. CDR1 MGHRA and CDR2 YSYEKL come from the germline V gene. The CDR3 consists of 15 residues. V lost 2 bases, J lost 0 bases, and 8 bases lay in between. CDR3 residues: CASSQFRGSYNEQFF. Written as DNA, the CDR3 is TGCGCCAGCAGCCAATTCAGGGGCTCCTACAATGAGCAGTTCTTC.

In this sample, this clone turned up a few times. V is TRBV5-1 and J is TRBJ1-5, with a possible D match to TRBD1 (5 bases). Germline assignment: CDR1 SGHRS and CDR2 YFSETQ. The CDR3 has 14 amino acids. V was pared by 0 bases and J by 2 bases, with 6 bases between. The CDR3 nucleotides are TGCGCCAGCAGCTTGGAAGGGGGCAATCAGCCCCAGCATTTT. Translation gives CASSLEGGNQPQHF.

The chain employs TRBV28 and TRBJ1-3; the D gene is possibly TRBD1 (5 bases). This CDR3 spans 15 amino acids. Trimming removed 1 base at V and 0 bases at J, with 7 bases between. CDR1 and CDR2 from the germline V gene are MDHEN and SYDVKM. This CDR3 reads CASSLLQVSGNTIYF. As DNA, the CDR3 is TGTGCCAGCAGTTTATTACAGGTCTCTGGAAACACCATATATTTT.

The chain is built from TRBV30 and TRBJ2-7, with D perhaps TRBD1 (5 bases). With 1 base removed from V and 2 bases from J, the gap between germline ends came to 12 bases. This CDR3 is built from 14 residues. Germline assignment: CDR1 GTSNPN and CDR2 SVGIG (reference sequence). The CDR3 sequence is CAWSGWGRPYEQYF. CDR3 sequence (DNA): TGTGCCTGGAGTGGGTGGGGCAGGCCCTACGAGCAGTACTTC.

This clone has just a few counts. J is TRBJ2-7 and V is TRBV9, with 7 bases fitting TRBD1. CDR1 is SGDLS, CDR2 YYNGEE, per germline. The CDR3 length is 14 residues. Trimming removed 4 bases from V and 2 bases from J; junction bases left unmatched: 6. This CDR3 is CASSSRDRTYEQYF. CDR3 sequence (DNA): TGTGCCAGCAGCTCCCGGGACAGAACCTACGAGCAGTACTTC. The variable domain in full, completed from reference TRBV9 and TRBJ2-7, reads DSGVTQTPKHLITATGQRVTLRCSPRSGDLSVYWYQQSLDQGLQFLIQYYNGEERAKGNILERFSAQQFPDLHSELNLSSLELGDSALYFCASSSRDRTYEQYFGPGTRLTVT.

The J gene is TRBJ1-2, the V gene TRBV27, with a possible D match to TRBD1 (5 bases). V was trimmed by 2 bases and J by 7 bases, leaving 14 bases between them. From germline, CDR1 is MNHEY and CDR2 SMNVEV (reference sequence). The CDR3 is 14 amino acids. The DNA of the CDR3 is TGTGCCAGCAGTTTAAAGGGGCTCGGTGGTGGCTACACCTTC. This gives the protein CASSLKGLGGGYTF.

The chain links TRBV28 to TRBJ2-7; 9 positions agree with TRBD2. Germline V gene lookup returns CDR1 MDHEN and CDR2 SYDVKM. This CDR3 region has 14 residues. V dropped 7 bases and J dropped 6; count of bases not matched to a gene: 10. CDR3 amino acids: CASTAAGGPTEQYF. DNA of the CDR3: TGTGCCAGCACCGCAGCGGGGGGCCCCACCGAGCAGTACTTC. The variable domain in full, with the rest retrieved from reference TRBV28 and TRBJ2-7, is DVKVTQSSRYLVKRTGEKVFLECVQDMDHENMFWYRQDPGLGLRLIYFSYDVKMKEKGDIPEGYSVSREKKERFSLILESASTNQTSMYLCASTAAGGPTEQYFGPGTRLTVT.

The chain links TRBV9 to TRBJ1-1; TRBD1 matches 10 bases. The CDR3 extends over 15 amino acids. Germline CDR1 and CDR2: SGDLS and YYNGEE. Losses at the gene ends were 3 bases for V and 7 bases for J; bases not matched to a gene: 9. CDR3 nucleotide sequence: TGTGCCAGCAGCGGTGGGGGGACAGGGGCGAGTGAAGCTTTCTTT. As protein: CASSGGGTGASEAFF.